The present T cell receptor beta chain was sequenced within a study of blood T cells in healthy people across ages. The study's findings and limits: Roughly linearly, TCR beta diversity per million T cells fell as age increased. Observed TCR beta diversity showed a strong correlation with the percentage of naive T cells as measured by flow cytometry.

The germline CDR1 and CDR2 sequences are SGHTA and FQGNSA. This CDR3 region has 16 residues. V shed 3 bases, J shed 2 bases, and the junction held 7 bases outside the gene matches. About this clonotype: Its antigen is not known.

A second PCR, run for about 7 to 11 cycles, used a sample-barcoded 5' primer plus a J-beta primer mix. Every sample returned 2.5 million or more CDR3-containing paired-end reads. TCRdb recomputed calls from the 5' RACE reads with MiXCR, one row per CDR3 protein. Here the sample spans hundreds of thousands of distinct CDR3 sequences, more than 40% being singletons. Every donor contributed ten milliliters of peripheral blood by blood draw. Input material: blood. V is TRBV7-2 and J is TRBJ2-1, with 7 nucleotides matching TRBD2. This TCR was recovered from a woman aged 60 to 75 in good health. CDR3 coding DNA: TGTACCAGCAGCTTTTTAGCGGGTATCCCCTACAATGAGCAGTTCTTC. Its protein product is CTSSFLAGIPYNEQFF.